These 4 T cell receptor beta chains share one sample of origin, sequenced in a study of technical replicates of blood from a handful of donors. Sequencing used immunoSEQ multiplex PCR; TCRdb keeps in-frame clones, though not all of them. The sample has more than 65,000 clones, about 94% seen once. Sequencing used T cells isolated from PBMCs. The receptor source for this set is a human donor in good health.

V gene TRBV6-5 combines with J gene TRBJ1-2, with 7 bases identical to TRBD1. The CDR3 totals 13 residues. The V and J ends lost 4 bases and 8 bases, in that order; junction bases with no gene match: 7. Germline CDR1 and CDR2: MNHEY and SVGAGI. CDR3 in amino acids: CASSFATGEGYTF. CDR3 in DNA: TGTGCCAGCAGTTTTGCCACAGGGGAAGGCTACACCTTC.

The chain has TRBV29-1 and TRBJ2-3; D is unresolved. CDR1 and CDR2 (germline): SQVTM, ANQGSEA. This CDR3 comprises 13 residues. The V and J ends lost 3 bases and 1 base respectively, with 8 bases between them. CDR3 coding DNA: TGCAGCGTTGATCTCGGAGGCACAGATACGCAGTATTTT. Encoded protein: CSVDLGGTDTQYF.

The CDR3 DNA reads as TGTGCCAGCAGCCCCGGGGAATTCAGCACTGAAGCTTTCTTT. This gives the protein CASSPGEFSTEAFF. This chain uses TRBV5-8 with TRBJ1-1; D gene ambiguous. Between the trimmed V and J ends, which lost 4 bases and 4 bases, there was a span of 14 bases. The CDR3 spans 14 residues. Germline loops: CDR1 SGHTS, CDR2 YDEGEE.

The V call is TRBV7-3, the J call TRBJ2-5, with TRBD2 matching 14 bases. The CDR3 has 16 residues. The V gene end was trimmed by 5 bases and the J gene end by 3 bases; junction bases not matched to a gene: 5. The germline V gene has CDR1 SGHTA and CDR2 FQGTGA. The CDR3 loop is CASSVKGLAGEETQYF. The CDR3 nucleotides read TGTGCCAGCAGCGTAAAGGGACTAGCGGGAGAAGAGACCCAGTACTTC.